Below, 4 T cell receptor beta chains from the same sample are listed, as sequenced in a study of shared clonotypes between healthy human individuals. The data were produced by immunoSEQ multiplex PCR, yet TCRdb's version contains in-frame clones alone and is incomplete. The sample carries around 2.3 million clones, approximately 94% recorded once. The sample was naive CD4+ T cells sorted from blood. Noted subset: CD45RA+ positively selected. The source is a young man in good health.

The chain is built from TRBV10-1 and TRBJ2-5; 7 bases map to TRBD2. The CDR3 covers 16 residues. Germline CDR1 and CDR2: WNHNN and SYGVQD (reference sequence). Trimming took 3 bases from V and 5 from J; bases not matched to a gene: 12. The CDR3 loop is CASSEGIAGLRETQYF. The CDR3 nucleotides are TGCGCCAGCAGTGAAGGGATAGCGGGCCTTCGGGAGACCCAGTACTTC.

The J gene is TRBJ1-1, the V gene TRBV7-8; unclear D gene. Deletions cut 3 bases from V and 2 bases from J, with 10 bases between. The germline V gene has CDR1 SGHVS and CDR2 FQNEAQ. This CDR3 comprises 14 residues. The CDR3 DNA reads TGTGCCAGCAGCTTTTTACAGAAAAACACTGAAGCTTTCTTT. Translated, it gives CASSFLQKNTEAFF.

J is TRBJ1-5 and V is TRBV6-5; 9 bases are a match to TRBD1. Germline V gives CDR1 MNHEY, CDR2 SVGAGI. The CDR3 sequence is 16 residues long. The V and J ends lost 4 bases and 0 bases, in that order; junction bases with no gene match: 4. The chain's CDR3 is CASSWTGDYSNQPQHF. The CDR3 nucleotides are TGTGCCAGCAGTTGGACAGGGGATTATAGCAATCAGCCCCAGCATTTT.

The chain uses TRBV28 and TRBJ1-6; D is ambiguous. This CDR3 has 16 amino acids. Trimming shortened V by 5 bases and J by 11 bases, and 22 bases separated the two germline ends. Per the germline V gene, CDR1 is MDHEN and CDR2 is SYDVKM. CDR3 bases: TGTGCCAGCAGTCCACCGGGCGGCTCCCTAATGCCACCCCTCCACTTT. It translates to CASSPPGGSLMPPLHF.